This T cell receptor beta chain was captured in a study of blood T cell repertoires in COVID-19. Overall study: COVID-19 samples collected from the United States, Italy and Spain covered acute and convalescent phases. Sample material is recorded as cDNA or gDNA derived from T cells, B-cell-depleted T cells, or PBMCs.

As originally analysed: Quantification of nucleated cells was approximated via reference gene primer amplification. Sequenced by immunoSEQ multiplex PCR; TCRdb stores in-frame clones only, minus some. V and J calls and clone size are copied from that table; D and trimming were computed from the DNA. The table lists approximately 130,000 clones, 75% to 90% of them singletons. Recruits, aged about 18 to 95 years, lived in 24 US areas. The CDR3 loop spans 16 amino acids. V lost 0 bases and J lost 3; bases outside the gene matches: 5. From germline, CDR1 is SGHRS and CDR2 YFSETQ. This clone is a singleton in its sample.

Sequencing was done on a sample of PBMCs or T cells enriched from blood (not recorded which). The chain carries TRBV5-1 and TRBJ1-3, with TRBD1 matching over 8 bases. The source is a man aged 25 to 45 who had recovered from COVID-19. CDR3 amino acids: CASSLGQGANGNTIYF. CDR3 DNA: TGCGCCAGCAGCTTGGGGCAGGGGGCTAATGGAAACACCATATATTTT.